Listed here are 29 T cell receptor beta chains from one sample, sequenced in a study of cytomegalovirus exposure and HLA in healthy donors. The PCR ran on 60 Vbeta and 13 Jbeta primers. Produced via immunoSEQ multiplex PCR; TCRdb's table is partial and in-frame only. In the table there are fewer than 200,000 clones, about four fifths of which are singletons. The sequenced sample consisted of PBMCs. The receptors stem from a woman aged 18-29 years in good health and CMV-seronegative.

CDR3 protein: CASSSPVNQPQHF. In nucleotides, the CDR3 is TGTGCCAGCAGTTCCCCAGTCAACCAGCCCCAGCATTTT. J is TRBJ1-5 and V is TRBV28; D is unclear. V gave up 4 bases and J gave up 7 bases, with 11 bases separating them. The CDR3 sequence is 13 residues long. Germline CDR1 MDHEN, CDR2 SYDVKM.

V gene TRBV2 combines with J gene TRBJ1-2; TRBD1 matches 7 bases. The V gene end was trimmed by 2 bases and the J gene end by 4 bases; junction bases not matched to a gene: 1. The CDR3 contains 13 residues. Germline CDR1 SNHLY, CDR2 FYNNEI. CDR3 sequence reads: CASSERDSYGYTF. The CDR3 nucleotides read TGTGCCAGCAGTGAACGGGACAGCTATGGCTACACCTTC.

This clone was seen only once. The genes are TRBV30 and TRBJ1-2, with D possibly being TRBD1 (6 bases). V lost 2 bases and J 5 bases, leaving 9 bases between the germline ends. Germline CDR1 and CDR2: GTSNPN and SVGIG (reference sequence). The CDR3 loop spans 12 amino acids. As DNA, the CDR3 is TGTGCCTGGAGTCTGGGACATTATGGCTACACCTTC. Translation: CAWSLGHYGYTF.

Of note for this clone: The same CDR3 is also encoded by other DNA sequences in this sample. The chain links TRBV6-5 to TRBJ2-5; tentatively, D is TRBD2 (5 bases). The germline gives CDR1 MNHEY, CDR2 SVGAGI. The ends were cut back, 0 bases at V and 1 base at J, with 12 bases in the middle. The CDR3 consists of 16 residues. CDR3 loop: CASSYSPGGGQETQYF. The CDR3 coding sequence is TGTGCCAGCAGTTACTCCCCAGGAGGCGGCCAAGAGACCCAGTACTTC.

The chain employs TRBV28 and TRBJ2-2, with D maybe TRBD2 (6 bases). CDR3 length: 14 amino acids. The V end lost 5 bases, the J end lost 6 bases, and 13 bases lay between the germline ends. The germline V gene encodes CDR1 MDHEN and CDR2 SYDVKM. The CDR3, as DNA: TGTGCCAGCAGTCCCATTACGGGGGCCGGGGAGCTGTTTTTT. This codes for CASSPITGAGELFF.

This chain links TRBV19 with TRBJ2-6; possibly TRBD1 for D (6 bases). CDR3 length equals 18 residues. CDR1 and CDR2 (germline): LNHDA, SQIVND (reference sequence). V lost 5 bases and J 0 bases, leaving 17 bases between the germline ends. The chain's CDR3 is CASSLRDTDFSGANVLTF. For the CDR3, the DNA is TGTGCCAGTAGTCTGAGGGACACTGACTTCTCTGGGGCCAACGTCCTGACTTTC.

This chain links TRBV19 with TRBJ2-1; 8 nucleotides agree with TRBD2. The V gene end was trimmed by 9 bases and the J gene end by 7 bases; junction bases not matched to a gene: 11. The CDR3 length is 14 residues. CDR1 LNHDA and CDR2 SQIVND come from the germline V gene (reference sequence). CDR3 in DNA: TGTGCCAGCCAAAGAGTAGCGGGGCCTAATGAGCAGTTCTTC. Its protein is CASQRVAGPNEQFF.

The rearrangement links TRBV14 to TRBJ1-5; 9 bases agree with TRBD1. This CDR3 spans 18 amino acids. V gave up 2 bases and J gave up 2 bases; unmatched junction bases: 10. Germline V gene lookup returns CDR1 SGHDN and CDR2 FVKESK. The CDR3, as DNA: TGTGCCAGCAGCCAACCGGGACAGGGAGGTCTTGGCAATCAGCCCCAGCATTTT. This gives the protein CASSQPGQGGLGNQPQHF.

The J gene is TRBJ2-6, the V gene TRBV28; D perhaps matches TRBD2 (6 bases). The CDR3 spans 18 residues. V lost 3 bases to trimming and J lost 2 bases, with 17 bases between them. Germline loops: CDR1 MDHEN, CDR2 SYDVKM. The CDR3 sequence is CASSFPPGRKPGANVLTF. The CDR3, as DNA: TGTGCCAGCAGTTTTCCCCCTGGGAGGAAGCCTGGGGCCAACGTCCTGACTTTC.

This chain joins TRBV4-1 and TRBJ2-3; TRBD2 might be the D (6 bases). Trimming took off 3 bases at V and 6 bases at J, with 19 bases between the two ends. The CDR3 totals 16 residues. Germline loops: CDR1 MGHRA, CDR2 YSYEKL. CDR3 bases: TGCGCCAGCAGCCAGGGAGGTAGGACTGAGGCGGATACGCAGTATTTT. This encodes CASSQGGRTEADTQYF.

The chain has TRBV7-2 and TRBJ2-5; 7 bases agree with TRBD1. Germline lookup yields CDR1 SGHTA and CDR2 FQGNSA. V dropped 5 bases and J dropped 4; count of bases not matched to a gene: 7. The CDR3 is 14 amino acids. The chain's CDR3 is CASSLTGSLETQYF. CDR3 coding DNA: TGTGCCAGCAGCCTGACAGGGTCCCTAGAGACCCAGTACTTC.

The chain has TRBV15 and TRBJ2-7, with 8 bases identical to TRBD1. Trimming removed 5 bases from V and 3 bases from J; junction bases left unmatched: 3. CDR3 length equals 13 residues. CDR1 and CDR2 (germline): LNHNV, YYDKDF (reference sequence). This CDR3 is CATSGDRNYEQYF. Here the CDR3 DNA reads TGTGCCACCAGCGGGGACAGGAACTACGAGCAGTACTTC.

The V and J genes are TRBV7-2 and TRBJ1-1; D might be TRBD1 (6 bases). This CDR3 has 14 amino acids. The V end lost 5 bases, the J end lost 4 bases, and 14 bases lay between the germline ends. Germline V gives CDR1 SGHTA, CDR2 FQGNSA. The CDR3: CASSPQQGITEAFF. The CDR3, as DNA: TGTGCCAGCAGCCCACAACAGGGAATCACTGAAGCTTTCTTT.

This chain uses TRBV5-6 with TRBJ1-1, with D possibly TRBD1 on 6 matching bases. CDR3 length: 19 amino acids. Germline CDR1 and CDR2: SGHDT and YYEEEE. V lost 0 bases, J lost 0 bases, and 21 bases lay in between. The DNA of the CDR3 is TGTGCCAGCAGCTTGGATCGAGGGGGAGATTCCCAAATGAACACTGAAGCTTTCTTT. It is translated as CASSLDRGGDSQMNTEAFF.

This clone was observed a single time. The J gene is TRBJ2-5, the V gene TRBV18; weak D call: TRBD1 (6 bases). Germline V CDR1 and CDR2: KGHSH, LQKENI. The CDR3 is 13 residues long. Deletions cut 4 bases from V and 5 bases from J, with 11 bases between. This CDR3 reads CASSLQRGETQYF. CDR3 nucleotide sequence: TGTGCCAGCTCACTGCAGAGGGGGGAGACCCAGTACTTC.

The CDR3 region is CASSIVGVNEKLFF. The CDR3 nucleotides read TGTGCCAGCAGCATAGTAGGGGTTAATGAAAAACTGTTTTTT. The chain couples TRBV11-2 to TRBJ1-4; weak D call: TRBD1 (5 bases). In germline, CDR1 is SGHAT, CDR2 FQNNGV. This CDR3 is built from 14 residues. Trimming stripped 5 bases from V and 4 bases from J, with 11 bases between.

This clone was counted only a few times. CDR3 sequence reads: CASSPQRQKVGELFF. The CDR3 DNA sequence: TGTGCCAGCAGTCCACAAAGACAGAAGGTCGGGGAGCTGTTTTTT. The rearrangement links TRBV6-5 to TRBJ2-2; D perhaps matches TRBD1 (5 bases). Trimming pared 5 bases from V and 7 bases from J, leaving 17 bases between. CDR3 length: 15 residues. The germline CDR1 and CDR2 sequences are MNHEY and SVGAGI.

The chain uses TRBV19 and TRBJ2-6; D is perhaps TRBD1 (5 bases). The CDR3 covers 13 residues. Trimming left V 5 bases short and J 6 bases short, with 8 bases between. Germline assignment: CDR1 LNHDA and CDR2 SQIVND (reference sequence). CDR3 in amino acids: CASSWTPANVLTF. For the CDR3, the DNA is TGTGCCAGTAGTTGGACACCGGCCAACGTCCTGACTTTC.

Of note for this clone: A read error may explain this, as a much larger clone is one base away. The rearrangement joins TRBV29-1 to TRBJ1-1; D gene ambiguous. Trimming removed 3 bases at V and 5 bases at J, with 13 bases between. The germline CDR1 and CDR2 sequences are SQVTM and ANQGSEA. The CDR3 is 13 amino acids. CDR3 coding DNA: TGCAGCGTTGAGACAAGGTCGATGACTGAAGCTTTCTTT. Translation: CSVETRSMTEAFF.

The chain carries TRBV10-1 and TRBJ2-7; 10 nucleotides agree with TRBD1. The germline CDR1 and CDR2 sequences are WNHNN and SYGVQD (reference sequence). This CDR3 region has 16 residues. The ends lost 4 bases at V and 3 bases at J; junction bases unmatched: 9. CDR3: CASSAQLRDRGYEQYF. The CDR3 region has the DNA TGCGCCAGCAGTGCTCAACTCCGGGACAGGGGCTACGAGCAGTACTTC.

The V call is TRBV7-9, the J call TRBJ2-7, with 8 bases aligning to TRBD1. CDR1 is SEHNR, CDR2 FQNEAQ, per germline (reference sequence). V lost 6 bases to trimming and J lost 6 bases; unmatched junction nucleotides: 10. The CDR3 has 14 residues. The CDR3 region is CASRPGQGALEQYF. The CDR3 region has the DNA TGTGCCAGCAGACCCGGGCAGGGGGCCCTCGAGCAGTACTTC. The full variable domain, with the rest looked up from reference TRBV7-9 and TRBJ2-7, is DTGVSQNPRHKITKRGQNVTFRCDPISEHNRLYWYRQTLGQGPEFLTYFQNEAQLEKSRLLSDRFSAERPKGSFSTLEIQRTEQGDSAMYLCASRPGQGALEQYFGPGTRLTVT.

V and J are TRBV28 and TRBJ1-1, with TRBD1 identical over 9 bases. The CDR3 is 14 amino acids. Germline CDR1 reads MDHEN; CDR2 reads SYDVKM. Trimming took 9 bases from V and 3 from J; bases not matched to a gene: 8. This CDR3 reads CASRSGQGDTEAFF. The CDR3 nucleotides are TGTGCCAGTAGATCGGGACAGGGCGACACTGAAGCTTTCTTT.

This clone has more than one count but fewer than ten. V and J are TRBV5-1 and TRBJ1-2; 10 nucleotides align to TRBD1. The CDR3 spans 14 residues. The trim removed 4 bases at V and 6 bases at J, leaving 6 bases unmatched. Germline V CDR1 and CDR2: SGHRS, YFSETQ. CDR3 sequence reads: CASSTETGGDGYTF. The CDR3 region has the DNA TGCGCCAGCAGCACAGAGACAGGGGGCGATGGCTACACCTTC.

The chain is built from TRBV4-3 and TRBJ2-3, with a tentative D call TRBD2 (5 bases). The CDR3 has 14 amino acids. Trimming shortened V by 1 base and J by 4 bases, and 9 bases separated the two germline ends. Germline V CDR1 and CDR2: LGHNA, YSLEER. CDR3: CASSQVVGADTQYF. The CDR3 region has the DNA TGCGCCAGCAGCCAAGTTGTGGGAGCAGATACGCAGTATTTT.

V and J are TRBV5-6 and TRBJ1-2, with 8 positions matching TRBD1. After removal of 4 bases from V and 7 bases from J, the junction contained 9 bases not matched to a gene. The CDR3 is 14 residues long. Germline V CDR1 and CDR2: SGHDT, YYEEEE. The CDR3 DNA reads TGTGCCAGCAGCCACAGACAGGGGTTGGGTGGCTACACCTTC. Its translation: CASSHRQGLGGYTF.

The genes are TRBV11-2 and TRBJ2-3; TRBD1 matches at 8 bases. The ends lost 4 bases at V and 4 bases at J; junction bases unmatched: 4. This CDR3 comprises 14 residues. Germline V gives CDR1 SGHAT, CDR2 FQNNGV. The CDR3 sequence: CASSSQQGADTQYF. CDR3 in DNA: TGTGCCAGCAGCTCGCAACAGGGGGCAGATACGCAGTATTTT. Full variable domain (missing parts from reference TRBV11-2 and TRBJ2-3): EAGVAQSPRYKIIEKRQSVAFWCNPISGHATLYWYQQILGQGPKLLIQFQNNGVVDDSQLPKDRFSAERLKGVDSTLKIQPAKLEDSAVYLCASSSQQGADTQYFGPGTRLTVL.

This clone showed up just a few times. J is TRBJ1-1 and V is TRBV6-5; D not certain. The CDR3 loop spans 14 amino acids. CDR1 is MNHEY, CDR2 SVGAGI, per germline. The ends were cut back, 5 bases at V and 2 bases at J, with 12 bases in the middle. CDR3 protein: CASSETGYNTEAFF. Here the CDR3 DNA reads TGTGCCAGCAGTGAAACGGGGTATAACACTGAAGCTTTCTTT.

This clone was observed a handful of times. The CDR3 region has the DNA TGTGCCAGCAGTTTTTCGACTAGCGGACCTTACGAGCAGTACTTC. Its protein product is CASSFSTSGPYEQYF. The rearrangement uses TRBV6-6 and TRBJ2-7; the match to TRBD2 covers 9 bases. This CDR3 spans 15 amino acids. V shed 4 bases, J shed 4 bases, and the junction held 8 bases outside the gene matches. Germline V gives CDR1 MNHNY, CDR2 SVGAGI (reference sequence).

The rearrangement joins TRBV28 to TRBJ1-2, with 7 bases that match TRBD1. V lost 6 bases and J lost 4; bases outside the gene matches: 8. CDR3 length: 14 amino acids. The germline V gene encodes CDR1 MDHEN and CDR2 SYDVKM. CDR3 loop: CASSFTGAGYGYTF. The CDR3 bases are TGTGCCAGCAGCTTTACAGGGGCTGGCTATGGCTACACCTTC.